The table lists the clone carrying this T cell receptor beta chain with many counts. The data derive from a study of T cells in Graves' hyperthyroidism and ophthalmopathy. The V gene's germline CDR1 is SGHRS and CDR2 YFSETQ. The CDR3 has 14 amino acids. V was cut by 6 bases and J by 4 bases, with 16 bases left in between. TCR beta CDR3 region amplification was performed from RNA transcripts. The study used the HTBI primer set for a first-round RT-PCR of the TCR CDR3. TCRdb used MiXCR to reprocess the multiplex PCR reads, holding one entry per CDR3 protein. The sample includes about half a million distinct CDR3 sequences, roughly a quarter of them seen just once.

The specimen was blood. The receptor was derived from a woman aged 25 to 39 with Graves' ophthalmopathy. This chain connects TRBV5-1 to TRBJ1-2, with TRBD1 as a possible D gene (5 bases). CDR3 in DNA: TGCGCCAGCATTACCGGGGGGGTTTTCTATGGCTACACCTTC. This encodes CASITGGVFYGYTF.